These T cell receptor beta chains were read from a single sample in a study of response to subunit inactivated influenza vaccine. TCRdb called the RT-PCR reads again in MiXCR, with one record for every CDR3 protein. Here the sample spans about 520,000 distinct CDR3 sequences, around 7.7% being singletons. The specimen comprised PBMCs from blood, sampled less than 30 months after vaccination. The source of these receptors is a man between 45 and 75 years old who received an inactivated influenza vaccine. CDR3s include the opening cysteine and the closing phenylalanine or tryptophan.

length	V	J	CDR3
13	TRBV5-1	TRBJ1-6	CASSFRGDSPLHF
14	TRBV7-9	TRBJ1-1	CASSPTPINTEAFF
15	TRBV28	TRBJ1-2	CASSSLGTGNYGYTF
13	TRBV3-1	TRBJ2-7	CASSPSSGYEQYF
12	TRBV5-1	TRBJ2-1	CASSLGRREQFF
14	TRBV19	TRBJ1-1	CASSIDLRYTEAFF
15	TRBV7-9	TRBJ2-3	CASSPGLRQGDTQYF
14	TRBV20-1	TRBJ2-5	CSAKGDLQQETQYF
18	TRBV10-3	TRBJ2-2	CAISLVALSWSGTGELFF
13	TRBV29-1	TRBJ2-3	CTTKGGLTDTQYF
14	TRBV15	TRBJ2-7	CATSGAGVGYEQYF
13	TRBV7-9	TRBJ2-5	CASIGGARETQYF
14	TRBV28	TRBJ2-4	CASSPPPSKNIQYF
16	TRBV5-8	TRBJ2-5	CASSLMGTTYGETQYF
14	TRBV21-1	TRBJ1-3	CASSSHSSGNTIYF
14	TRBV25-1	TRBJ2-2	CASSESGRNGELFF
12	TRBV12-3/TRBV12-4	TRBJ2-3	CASTYGTDTQYF
14	TRBV28	TRBJ1-3	CASAPGSYGNTIYF
16	TRBV9	TRBJ2-3	CASSGRAGVVTDTQYF
15	TRBV7-3	TRBJ2-2	CASSLRGTGPGELFF
17	TRBV28	TRBJ2-5	CASSLGGGTSFRETQYF
19	TRBV7-8	TRBJ1-5	CASKVEFGGRALGNQPQHF
14	TRBV19	TRBJ1-5	CASSIAGFGQPQHF
14	TRBV5-1	TRBJ1-1	CASSMTGGGTEAFF
16	TRBV5-1	TRBJ2-6	CASSLGQGSGANVLTF
13	TRBV5-1	TRBJ1-1	CASSPEGRGQAFF
13	TRBV10-3	TRBJ2-1	CATTDSPYNEQFF
12	TRBV10-3	TRBJ2-1	CAISEGGIEQFF